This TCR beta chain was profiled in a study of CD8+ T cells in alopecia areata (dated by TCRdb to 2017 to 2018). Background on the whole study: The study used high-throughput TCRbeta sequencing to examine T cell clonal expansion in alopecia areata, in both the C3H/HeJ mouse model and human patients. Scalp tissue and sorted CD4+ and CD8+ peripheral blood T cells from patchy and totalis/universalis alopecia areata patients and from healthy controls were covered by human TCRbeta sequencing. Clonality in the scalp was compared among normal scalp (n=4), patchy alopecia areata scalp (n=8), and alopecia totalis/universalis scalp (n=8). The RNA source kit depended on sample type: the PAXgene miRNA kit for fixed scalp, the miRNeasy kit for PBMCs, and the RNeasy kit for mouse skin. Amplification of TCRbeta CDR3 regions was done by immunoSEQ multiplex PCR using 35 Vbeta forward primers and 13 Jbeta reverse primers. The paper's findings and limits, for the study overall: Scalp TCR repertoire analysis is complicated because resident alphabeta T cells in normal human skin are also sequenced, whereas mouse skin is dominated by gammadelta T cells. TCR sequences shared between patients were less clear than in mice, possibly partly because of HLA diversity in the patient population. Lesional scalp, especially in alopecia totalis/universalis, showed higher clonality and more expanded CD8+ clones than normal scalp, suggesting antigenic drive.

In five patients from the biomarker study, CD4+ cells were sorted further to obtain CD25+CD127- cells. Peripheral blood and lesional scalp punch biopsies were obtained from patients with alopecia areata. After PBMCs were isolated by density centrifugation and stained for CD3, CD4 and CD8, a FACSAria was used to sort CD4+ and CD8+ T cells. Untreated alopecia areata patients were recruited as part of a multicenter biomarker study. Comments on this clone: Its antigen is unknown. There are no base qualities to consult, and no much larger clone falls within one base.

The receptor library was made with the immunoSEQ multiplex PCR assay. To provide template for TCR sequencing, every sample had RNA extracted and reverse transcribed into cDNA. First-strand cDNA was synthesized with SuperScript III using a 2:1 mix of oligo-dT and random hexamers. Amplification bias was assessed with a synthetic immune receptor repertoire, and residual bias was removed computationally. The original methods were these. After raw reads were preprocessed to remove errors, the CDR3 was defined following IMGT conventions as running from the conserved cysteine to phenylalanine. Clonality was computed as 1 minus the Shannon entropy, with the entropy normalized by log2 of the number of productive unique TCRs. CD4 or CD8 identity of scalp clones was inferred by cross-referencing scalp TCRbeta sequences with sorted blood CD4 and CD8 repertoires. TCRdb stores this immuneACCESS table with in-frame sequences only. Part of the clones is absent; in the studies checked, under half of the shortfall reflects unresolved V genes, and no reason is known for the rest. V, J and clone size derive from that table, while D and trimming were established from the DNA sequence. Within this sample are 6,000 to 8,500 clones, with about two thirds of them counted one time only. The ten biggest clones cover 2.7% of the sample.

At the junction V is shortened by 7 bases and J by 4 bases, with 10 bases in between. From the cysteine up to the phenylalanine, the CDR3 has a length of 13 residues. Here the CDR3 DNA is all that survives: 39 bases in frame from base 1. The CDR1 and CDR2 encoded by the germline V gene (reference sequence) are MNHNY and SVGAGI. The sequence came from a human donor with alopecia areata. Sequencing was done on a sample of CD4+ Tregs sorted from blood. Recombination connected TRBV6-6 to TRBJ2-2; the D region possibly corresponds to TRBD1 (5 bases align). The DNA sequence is TGTGCCAGCACGGGCAGGGCCACCGGGGAGCTGTTTTTT. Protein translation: CASTGRATGELFF.